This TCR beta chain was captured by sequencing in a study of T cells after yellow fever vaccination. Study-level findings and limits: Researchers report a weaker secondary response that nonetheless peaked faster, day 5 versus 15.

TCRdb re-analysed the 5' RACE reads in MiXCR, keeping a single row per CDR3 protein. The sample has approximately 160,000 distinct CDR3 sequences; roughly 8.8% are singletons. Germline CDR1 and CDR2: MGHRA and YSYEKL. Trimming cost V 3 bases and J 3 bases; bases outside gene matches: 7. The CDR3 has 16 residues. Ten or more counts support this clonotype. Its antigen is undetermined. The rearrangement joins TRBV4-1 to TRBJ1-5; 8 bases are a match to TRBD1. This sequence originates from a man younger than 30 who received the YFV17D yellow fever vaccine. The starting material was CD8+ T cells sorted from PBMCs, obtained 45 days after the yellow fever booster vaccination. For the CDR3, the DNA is TGCGCCAGCAGCCAGACCGGACAGGGCGTCAATCAGCCCCAGCATTTT. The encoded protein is CASSQTGQGVNQPQHF.